Shown below are 7 T cell receptor beta chains from a single sample sequenced in a study of breast tumors, draining lymph nodes, adjacent tissues. Breast cancer patients provided tissue from their axillary draining lymph nodes. TCRdb recomputed calls from the multiplex PCR reads with MiXCR, one row per CDR3 protein. The table records roughly 86,000 distinct CDR3 sequences, around 20% of them present only once. Sequenced sample: axillary lymph node tissue. These receptors all come from a female donor with breast cancer. Some clones in this sample may be carry-over from other donors' samples.

The sample holds many counts of this clonotype. J is TRBJ2-7 and V is TRBV4-3; D gene uncertain. This CDR3 is 15 amino acids long. Trimming cost V 2 bases and J 5 bases, with 16 bases left between them. CDR1 is LGHNA, CDR2 YSLEER, per germline. CDR3 sequence (DNA): TGCGCCAGCAGCCAATCGGGCAGAGTGAACGACGAGCAGTACTTC. Translated: CASSQSGRVNDEQYF.

The table lists this clonotype with many counts. The J gene is TRBJ2-3, the V gene TRBV6-5, with D maybe TRBD1 (5 bases). The CDR3 spans 15 residues. Germline V gives CDR1 MNHEY, CDR2 SVGAGI. Trimming stripped 2 bases from V and 3 bases from J, with 12 bases between. The CDR3 nucleotides are TGTGCCAGCAGTTACCAAGGGGTTTTGACAGATACGCAGTATTTT. This codes for CASSYQGVLTDTQYF.

This clonotype was detected many times. J is TRBJ2-5 and V is TRBV9; the D gene is possibly TRBD1 (5 bases). Germline CDR1 SGDLS, CDR2 YYNGEE. The CDR3 contains 15 residues. Trimming left V 0 bases short and J 4 bases short, with 13 bases between. This chain's CDR3 is CASSVGTGQAETQYF. The CDR3 DNA follows: TGTGCCAGCAGCGTAGGAACAGGTCAGGCAGAGACCCAGTACTTC.

About this clonotype: This may come from a read error, since a much larger clone is one base off. This chain uses TRBV19 with TRBJ1-2, with unresolved D. CDR1 is LNHDA, CDR2 SQIVND, per germline (reference sequence). This CDR3 spans 11 amino acids. V was pared by 9 bases and J by 8 bases, with 13 bases between. The CDR3 region is CASRELRGYTF. The CDR3 DNA reads TGTGCCAGCCGGGAGCTTCGAGGCTACACCTTC.

At least ten counts were recorded for this clonotype. The chain uses TRBV14 and TRBJ2-5; D remains unclear. Between the trimmed V and J ends, which lost 4 bases and 4 bases, there was a span of 10 bases. Germline values: CDR1 SGHDN, CDR2 FVKESK. This CDR3 comprises 13 residues. As DNA, the CDR3 is TGTGCCAGCAGCCCCCGGACGGGAGAGACCCAGTACTTC. Translating it yields CASSPRTGETQYF.

This clonotype has ten or more counts. An end of the junction does not agree with germline; a read error may underlie this. This chain joins TRBV11-3 and TRBJ1-6; D perhaps matches TRBD1 (5 bases). The CDR3 length is 13 residues. Germline-derived CDR1 and CDR2 are SGHNT and YENEEA. Written as DNA, the CDR3 is TGCGCCAGCAGCTTGGGGGGGAATTCACCCCTCCACTTT. Its protein is CASSLGGNSPLHF.

This clonotype turned up a few times. Given a much more abundant clone one base away, this may be a read error. The CDR3 end shows no conserved phenylalanine or tryptophan, and so a read error is likely. The V and J genes are TRBV2 and TRBJ1-4, with TRBD1 matching over 8 bases. This CDR3 comprises 14 residues. Trimming took 2 bases from V and 14 from J; bases not matched to a gene: 10. Germline loops: CDR1 SNHLY, CDR2 FYNNEI. CDR3 residues: CASSELGQGAFLFL. The CDR3 bases are TGTGCCAGCAGTGAATTAGGACAGGGAGCTTTCCTGTTTCTT.